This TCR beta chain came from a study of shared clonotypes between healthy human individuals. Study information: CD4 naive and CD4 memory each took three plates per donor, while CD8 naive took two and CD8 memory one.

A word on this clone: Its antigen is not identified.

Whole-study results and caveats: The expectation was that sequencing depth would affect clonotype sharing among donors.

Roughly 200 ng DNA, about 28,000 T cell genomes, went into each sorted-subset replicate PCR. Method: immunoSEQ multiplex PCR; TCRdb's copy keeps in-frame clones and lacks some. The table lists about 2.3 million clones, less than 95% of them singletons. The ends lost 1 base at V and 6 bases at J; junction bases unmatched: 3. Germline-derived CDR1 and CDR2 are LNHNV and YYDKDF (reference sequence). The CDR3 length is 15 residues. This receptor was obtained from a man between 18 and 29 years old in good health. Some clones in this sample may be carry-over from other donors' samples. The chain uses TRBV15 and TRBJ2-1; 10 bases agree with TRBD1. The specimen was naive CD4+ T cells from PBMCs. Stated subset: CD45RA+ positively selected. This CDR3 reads CATSRGGQGLNEQFF. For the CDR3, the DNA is TGTGCCACCAGCAGAGGGGGACAGGGGCTCAATGAGCAGTTCTTC. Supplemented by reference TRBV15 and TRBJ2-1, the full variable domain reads DAMVIQNPRYQVTQFGKPVTLSCSQTLNHNVMYWYQQKSSQAPKLLFHYYDKDFNNEADTPDNFQSRRPNTSFCFLDIRSPGLGDTAMYLCATSRGGQGLNEQFFGPGTRLTVL.